This TCR beta chain came from a study of cytomegalovirus exposure and HLA in healthy donors. Study-wide findings and caveats: Later analysis revealed greater clonal expansion in HLA-associated TCR beta chains than in equally common others.

This clone was seen a few times. Its antigen is still unknown. The PCR made use of 60 Vbeta and 13 Jbeta primers. Repertoires were generated with immunoSEQ multiplex PCR, while TCRdb's copy carries only in-frame clones and drops some. The sample consists of around 80,000 clones, 62% of them appearing once. This receptor was identified in a male donor in good health and CMV-seropositive. Source material: PBMCs.

As DNA, the CDR3 is TGTGCCAGCAGCTTTGACAGGGGACCGACCGGGGAGCTGTTTTTT. It translates to CASSFDRGPTGELFF. The chain recombines TRBV7-3 with TRBJ2-2, with 8 bases lining up with TRBD1. CDR1 is SGHTA, CDR2 FQGTGA, per germline. The CDR3 length is 15 residues. V was pared by 3 bases and J by 5 bases, with 5 bases of the junction left unmatched.